This TCR beta chain was retrieved from a study of shared clonotypes between healthy human individuals. Sequencing was performed with immunoSEQ multiplex PCR; in TCRdb, only in-frame clones are kept and a portion is missing. The table includes about 1 million clones, more than 75% detected once. Investigators divided CD4+ cells into CD45RA+ naive and CD45RA-negative memory subsets. Germline V lookup: CDR1 SGHRS, CDR2 YFSETQ. V lost 1 base and J lost 3; bases outside the gene matches: 7. This CDR3 spans 15 amino acids. Source material: memory CD4+ T cells from PBMCs. Indicated subset: CD45RA-negative fraction. The origin of this receptor is a man aged 18 to 35 in good health. Some clones in this sample may be carry-over from other donors' samples. The V and J genes are TRBV5-1 and TRBJ2-7; 7 bases align to TRBD2. The CDR3 sequence is CASSLLTGGSYEQYF. The CDR3 DNA is TGCGCCAGCAGCTTGCTAACAGGCGGGAGCTACGAGCAGTACTTC.